Here is one TCR beta chain with its context. It has no known antigen specificity. Per-nucleotide qualities are absent, and no much larger clonotype sits a single base away. The sample is drawn from a study of T cell responses to AZD1222 COVID-19 vaccine (dated by TCRdb to about 2021). As for the study more broadly: AZD1222 recipients whose second dose came at about 4 weeks and those whose second dose came at about 12 weeks were combined into one group, since spike-specific TCR depth and breadth did not differ between the two schedules. TCR sequencing covered 233 trial participants: nearly 210 given two doses of AZD1222 and 26 given two doses of MenACWY control vaccine. Trial participants were enrolled by age into 18-55, 56-69 and 70-plus year subgroups, with about 150, 28 and 57 TCR-sequenced participants respectively. Broader findings and caveats from the paper: No day 14 peak-response samples were available, so repertoires were characterized only after the peak T cell response. Conclusions about previously exposed vaccinees are limited, since just five to seven AZD1222 recipients were seropositive for SARS-CoV-2 at baseline. Most participants were white British and females outnumbered males, and the authors suggested that clonal diversity may have been underestimated. Reportedly, almost half of the unique spike-specific TCRs recognized epitopes lying outside the regions that are mutated in the B.1.351 and B.1.1.7 variants. The 56-69-year group was small, and its depth increase did not reach significance, likely because of low power. A significant rise in spike-specific TCR breadth and depth was observed after two AZD1222 doses relative to day 0 and relative to MenACWY recipients. The vaccine-associated CD4 TCRs covered the entire spike protein, and the dominant responses fell in regions 160-218 and 743-854.

The CDR3 holds 18 amino acids from the cysteine to the phenylalanine. The DNA shown is the 54-base CDR3, in frame from base 1. For this chain, trimming is 4 bases at the V end and 0 bases at the J end, and the number of junction bases without a gene match is 13. The CDR1 and CDR2 encoded by the germline V gene are SGHTA and FQGNSA. The time point label on this specimen signifies: baseline before first vaccination. Samples from vaccinated people were obtained from the UK trials COV001 and COV002, which included a single-blind randomized controlled phase 2/3 trial of AZD1222 (ChAdOx1 nCoV-19) in healthy adults. For TCRbeta chain sequencing, PBMC samples from trial participants were taken at day 0 and at day 28 after the second dose. The CDR3 regions of human TCRbeta chains were subjected to immunosequencing. In the original analysis: Repertoire TCRs were matched against a reference library of SARS-CoV-2-specific TCRs generated with the MIRA antigen-specificity platform. Breadth was defined as the fraction of unique TCRs that were SARS-CoV-2-associated. Depth was defined as the fraction of total T cells that were SARS-CoV-2-associated. Using the MIRA data, each spike-specific TCR was assigned both to the spike region to which the TCR was reactive and to a CD4 or CD8 class. Log10-transformed breadth and depth values were compared by one-way ANOVA with Sidak's multiple comparisons tests. The clones in this table, taken by TCRdb from immuneACCESS, are in-frame only. Not every clone is retained; where verified, under half of the shortfall comes from an unresolved V gene, and the cause of the rest is unknown. That table gives V, J and clone size, and the DNA gave D and trimming. This sample lists roughly 140,000 clones; approximately 89% were detected once. The top ten clones comprise 2.2% of the sample.

The receptor was isolated from an adult in good health. Source: peripheral blood, taken on day 0 of AZD1222 vaccination. The rearrangement joined TRBV7-2 to TRBJ1-1, and 8 junctional nucleotides match TRBD1. The nucleotide sequence reads TGTGCCAGCAGCTCCAGACAGGGGCCCCGGGAAATGAACACTGAAGCTTTCTTT. Its protein is CASSSRQGPREMNTEAFF.